Each of the 21 T cell receptor beta chains below was sequenced from the same sample in a study of shared clonotypes between healthy human individuals (dated by TCRdb to 2020 to 2022). Libraries came from the immunoSEQ multiplex PCR assay. Sourced from immuneACCESS, this table was stored by TCRdb with only in-frame sequences that have V and J called. A share of the clones is absent; for the studies checked, an unresolved V gene accounts for under half, and the remainder has no known explanation. The sample table contains millions of clones; only one count was recorded for 85% to 95% of them. 0.3% to 0.4% of the sample goes to the ten largest clones. Sequenced sample: naive CD4+ T cells from PBMCs. In the paper's terms, the cell subset or site label means: CD45RA+ positively selected. These receptors were taken from a man younger than 35 in good health. Some clones in this sample may be carry-over from other donors' samples.

The chain employs TRBV28 and TRBJ1-2; D unresolved. V was shortened by 7 bases and J by 4 bases, with 10 bases between the two germline ends. CDR1 MDHEN and CDR2 SYDVKM come from the germline V gene. This CDR3 is built from 12 residues. The CDR3 DNA reads TGTGCCAGCACCAGTTCAGGCTATGGCTACACCTTC. Amino acid sequence: CASTSSGYGYTF.

The chain recombines TRBV15 with TRBJ2-1; a possible D gene is TRBD1 (5 bases). V was cut by 0 bases and J by 9 bases, with 9 bases left in between. The CDR3 has 13 residues. Germline V CDR1 and CDR2: LNHNV, YYDKDF (reference sequence). The CDR3: CATSRDVRGEQFF. CDR3 sequence (DNA): TGTGCCACCAGCAGAGATGTTAGGGGTGAGCAGTTCTTC.

This clone occurred once. The chain joins TRBV2 to TRBJ2-7; 8 bases align to TRBD1. The CDR3 runs 13 residues. Germline-derived CDR1 and CDR2 are SNHLY and FYNNEI. Trimming at V came to 8 bases and at J to 2 bases, leaving 5 bases not matched to a gene. The CDR3 DNA reads TGTGCCAGCTCGGGACAGGCGCCCTACGAGCAGTACTTC. Its translation: CASSGQAPYEQYF.

This chain connects TRBV5-1 to TRBJ2-3; 7 nucleotides line up with TRBD2. CDR3 length equals 14 residues. The J segment lost 4 bases and the V segment lost 4 bases, leaving 6 bases of the junction unmatched. Germline CDR1 SGHRS, CDR2 YFSETQ. In DNA, the CDR3 is TGCGCCAGCAGCAAAACTGGGGGGGCAGATACGCAGTATTTT. Translating it yields CASSKTGGADTQYF.

The chain uses TRBV14 and TRBJ1-1; no definite D call. Germline V CDR1 and CDR2: SGHDN, FVKESK. The CDR3 covers 13 residues. Trimming shortened V by 6 bases and J by 0 bases, and 8 bases separated the two germline ends. CDR3 amino acids: CASRLLLNTEAFF. Here the CDR3 DNA reads TGTGCCAGCAGGCTACTGTTGAACACTGAAGCTTTCTTT.

This clone was seen just once. Different DNA sequences within this sample yield the same CDR3. The chain is built from TRBV28 and TRBJ1-5, with D hard to call. CDR1 and CDR2 from the germline V gene are MDHEN and SYDVKM. Trimming pared 2 bases from V and 1 base from J, leaving 6 bases between. This CDR3 spans 14 amino acids. CDR3 sequence (DNA): TGTGCCAGCAGTTTAAAACTGAGCAATCAGCCCCAGCATTTT. Amino acids: CASSLKLSNQPQHF.

This chain joins TRBV11-2 and TRBJ1-2, with TRBD1 as a possible D gene (6 bases). Trimming pared 0 bases from V and 4 bases from J, leaving 18 bases between. This CDR3 is built from 17 residues. Germline CDR1 reads SGHAT; CDR2 reads FQNNGV. CDR3 sequence (DNA): TGTGCCAGCAGCTTAGATCCTAGGGGGAGGGTTCGCTATGGCTACACCTTC. Encoded protein: CASSLDPRGRVRYGYTF.

This clone has a single count. The V call is TRBV4-1, the J call TRBJ2-5; D is ambiguous. In germline, CDR1 is MGHRA, CDR2 YSYEKL. V gave up 3 bases and J gave up 4 bases, with 18 bases separating them. CDR3 length: 16 residues. CDR3 region: CASSQITMGKGETQYF. The CDR3 nucleotides read TGCGCCAGCAGCCAGATAACAATGGGGAAGGGAGAGACCCAGTACTTC.

The chain is built from TRBV27 and TRBJ2-5, with TRBD1 as a possible D gene (5 bases). Per the germline V gene, CDR1 is MNHEY and CDR2 is SMNVEV (reference sequence). The germline V and J ends were trimmed by 3 bases and 5 bases, with 10 bases remaining between them. The CDR3 runs 13 residues. CDR3 protein: CASSFRAGETQYF. In nucleotides, the CDR3 is TGTGCCAGCAGTTTTCGGGCAGGGGAGACCCAGTACTTC.

The V gene is TRBV6-1, the J gene TRBJ2-1, with D possibly being TRBD1 or TRBD2 (5 bases each). CDR1 and CDR2 from the germline V gene are MNHNS and SASEGT. The length of the CDR3 is 15 residues. Trimming left V 4 bases short and J 4 bases short, with 14 bases between. CDR3 sequence (DNA): TGTGCCAGCAGTGGGGGCACTAGGACGTACAATGAGCAGTTCTTC. Translation: CASSGGTRTYNEQFF.

The V and J genes are TRBV5-4 and TRBJ1-5; perhaps TRBD1 as D (6 bases). Trimming cost V 2 bases and J 1 base, with 10 bases left between them. From germline, CDR1 is SGHNT and CDR2 YYREEE (reference sequence). The CDR3 loop spans 15 amino acids. DNA of the CDR3: TGTGCCAGCAGCTTAGGGGGTAAGAGCAATCAGCCCCAGCATTTT. Translating it yields CASSLGGKSNQPQHF.

The V call is TRBV7-9, the J call TRBJ2-1, with TRBD2 matching 13 bases. CDR1 SEHNR and CDR2 FQNEAQ come from the germline V gene (reference sequence). The V and J ends lost 5 bases and 5 bases, in that order; junction bases with no gene match: 9. The CDR3 totals 17 residues. The CDR3 loop reads CASSAPGTSGANNEQFF. The DNA of the CDR3 is TGTGCCAGCAGCGCACCCGGGACTAGCGGGGCCAACAATGAGCAGTTCTTC.

The V call is TRBV2, the J call TRBJ2-1; D perhaps matches TRBD1 (5 bases). Germline V lookup: CDR1 SNHLY, CDR2 FYNNEI. V lost 2 bases to trimming and J lost 6 bases, with 14 bases between them. This CDR3 is 15 amino acids long. The CDR3 DNA follows: TGTGCCAGCAGTGAATATACAGGCCGCTCCAATGAGCAGTTCTTC. This sequence encodes CASSEYTGRSNEQFF.

Notes on this clone: The same CDR3 arises from other DNA sequences in this sample as well. The chain has TRBV10-3 and TRBJ2-7; D is ambiguous. CDR1 is ENHRY, CDR2 SYGVKD, per germline. Trimming stripped 0 bases from V and 4 bases from J, with 4 bases between. This CDR3 is built from 12 residues. The CDR3 nucleotides are TGTGCCATCAGTGAGTCTGGATACGAGCAGTACTTC. It specifies CAISESGYEQYF.

V usage is TRBV7-2 and J usage is TRBJ1-2, with 10 bases that match TRBD1. CDR3 length: 14 amino acids. The germline gives CDR1 SGHTA, CDR2 FQGNSA. V shed 5 bases, J shed 12 bases, and the junction held 12 bases outside the gene matches. CDR3 amino acids: CASSPKRQGATDTF. CDR3 bases: TGTGCCAGCAGCCCCAAAAGACAGGGGGCAACAGACACCTTC.

The V call is TRBV7-9, the J call TRBJ1-2, with no clear D. Germline V gene data show CDR1 as SEHNR and CDR2 as FQNEAQ (reference sequence). V lost 1 base, J lost 6 bases, and 6 bases lay in between. This CDR3 has 12 amino acids. Here the CDR3 reads CASSLVWDGYTF. For the CDR3, the DNA is TGTGCCAGCAGCTTAGTGTGGGATGGCTACACCTTC.

The chain employs TRBV7-3 and TRBJ2-2, with 12 bases aligning to TRBD2. J lost 4 bases, V lost 5 bases, and 5 bases had no gene match. The CDR3 has 16 residues. Germline CDR1 reads SGHTA; CDR2 reads FQGTGA. The CDR3 DNA reads as TGTGCCAGCAGCACGGGACTAGCGGGCCGCACCGGGGAGCTGTTTTTT. Translating gives CASSTGLAGRTGELFF.

The genes are TRBV7-2 and TRBJ2-7; D possibly uses TRBD1 or TRBD2 (5 bases each). The V gene lost 4 bases and the J gene lost 2 bases, with 15 bases spanning the gap. CDR1 is SGHTA, CDR2 FQGNSA, per germline. This CDR3 has 15 amino acids. The DNA for the CDR3 is TGTGCCAGCAGCTCATTCTCCGGGACCACCTACGAGCAGTACTTC. Protein product: CASSSFSGTTYEQYF.

V gene TRBV5-4 combines with J gene TRBJ1-2; 7 bases fit TRBD1. The CDR3 is 14 residues long. CDR1 is SGHNT and CDR2 is YYREEE in the germline V gene (reference sequence). Unmatched junction bases numbered 4, after V lost 1 base and J lost 4 bases. CDR3 protein: CASSLMTGRYGYTF. Here the CDR3 DNA reads TGTGCCAGCAGCTTGATGACAGGGCGCTATGGCTACACCTTC.

This rearrangement joins TRBV6-1 to TRBJ1-1; 7 bases agree with TRBD1. The V segment lost 0 bases and the J segment 6 bases; nucleotides outside the gene matches: 13. CDR3 size: 17 residues. Looked up from germline, CDR1 is MNHNS and CDR2 is SASEGT. In nucleotides, the CDR3 is TGTGCCAGCAGTGAAGCAAACAGGGGTAGGGTCTCCGCTGAAGCTTTCTTT. Protein: CASSEANRGRVSAEAFF.

V and J are TRBV5-4 and TRBJ2-7, with TRBD2 matching over 11 bases. The CDR3 has 15 amino acids. Germline V gives CDR1 SGHNT, CDR2 YYREEE (reference sequence). Losses at the gene ends were 4 bases for V and 3 bases for J; bases not matched to a gene: 6. CDR3 protein: CASSPRLAGHYEQYF. The CDR3 DNA is TGTGCCAGCAGCCCTAGACTAGCGGGGCACTACGAGCAGTACTTC.